The clone carrying this TCR beta chain appeared many times. No antigen is known for it. Mismatch with germline at one junction end may stem from a read error. TCRdb ran MiXCR on the 5' RACE reads and lists one entry per CDR3 protein. The profile shows around 100,000 distinct CDR3 sequences, 4.4% of them singletons. Documented time point: sample taken at primary tumor resection. The CDR3 has 17 amino acids. Germline CDR1 is SSHAT and CDR2 is FNYEAQ (reference sequence). This record comes from a study of spatial heterogeneity in lung cancer. General study results and limits: Expanded alpha and beta TCR counts within tumors tracked tumor mutation counts.

The V and J genes are TRBV7-7 and TRBJ2-5; possibly TRBD1 or TRBD2 for D (6 bases each). The sequence was collected from a male donor with early-stage non-small cell lung cancer. The sequencing used lung tumor tissue, collected at surgery. CDR3: CASNPLAGHTVQETQYF. The CDR3 nucleotides are TGTGCTAGCAACCCCCTGGCGGGACATACGGTACAAGAGACCCAGTACTTC.